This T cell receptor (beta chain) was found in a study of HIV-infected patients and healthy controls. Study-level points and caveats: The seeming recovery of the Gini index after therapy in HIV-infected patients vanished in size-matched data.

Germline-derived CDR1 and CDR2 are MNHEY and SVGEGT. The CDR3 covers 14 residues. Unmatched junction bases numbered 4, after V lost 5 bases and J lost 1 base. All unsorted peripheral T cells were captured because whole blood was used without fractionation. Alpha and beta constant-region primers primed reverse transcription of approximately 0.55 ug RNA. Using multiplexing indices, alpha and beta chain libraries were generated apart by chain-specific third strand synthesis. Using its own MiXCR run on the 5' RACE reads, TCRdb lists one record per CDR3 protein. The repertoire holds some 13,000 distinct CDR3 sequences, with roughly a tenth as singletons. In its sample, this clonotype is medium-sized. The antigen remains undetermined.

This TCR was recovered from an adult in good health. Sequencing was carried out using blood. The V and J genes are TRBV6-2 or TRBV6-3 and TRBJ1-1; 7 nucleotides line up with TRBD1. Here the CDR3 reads CASSLTGANTEAFF. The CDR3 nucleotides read TGTGCCAGCAGTCTAACAGGGGCGAACACTGAAGCTTTCTTT.